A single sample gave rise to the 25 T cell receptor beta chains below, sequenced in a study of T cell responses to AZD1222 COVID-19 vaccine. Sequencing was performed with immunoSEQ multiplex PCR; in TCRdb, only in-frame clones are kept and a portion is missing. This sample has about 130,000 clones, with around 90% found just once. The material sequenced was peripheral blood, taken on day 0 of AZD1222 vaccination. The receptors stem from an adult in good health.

CDR3 amino acids: CASSPTSVGANQPQHF. The CDR3 DNA sequence: TGTGCCAGCAGCCCGACCTCGGTGGGGGCAAATCAGCCCCAGCATTTT. The chain joins TRBV7-2 to TRBJ1-5, with D perhaps TRBD1 (6 bases). Germline assignment: CDR1 SGHTA and CDR2 FQGNSA. The V end was cut by 5 bases, the J end by 4 bases, with 18 bases between. CDR3 length: 16 amino acids.

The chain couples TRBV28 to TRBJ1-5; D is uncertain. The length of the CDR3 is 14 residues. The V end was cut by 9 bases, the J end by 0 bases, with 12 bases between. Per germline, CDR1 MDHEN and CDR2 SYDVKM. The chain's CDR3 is CASFPAPSNQPQHF. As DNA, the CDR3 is TGTGCCAGTTTCCCGGCCCCTAGCAATCAGCCCCAGCATTTT.

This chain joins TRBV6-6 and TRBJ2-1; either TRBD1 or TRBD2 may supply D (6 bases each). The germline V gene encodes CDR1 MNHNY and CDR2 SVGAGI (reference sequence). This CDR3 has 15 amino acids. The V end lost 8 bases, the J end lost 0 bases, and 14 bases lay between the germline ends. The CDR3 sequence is CASAKRGDSYNEQFF. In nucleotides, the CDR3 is TGTGCCAGCGCAAAGAGGGGGGACTCCTACAATGAGCAGTTCTTC.

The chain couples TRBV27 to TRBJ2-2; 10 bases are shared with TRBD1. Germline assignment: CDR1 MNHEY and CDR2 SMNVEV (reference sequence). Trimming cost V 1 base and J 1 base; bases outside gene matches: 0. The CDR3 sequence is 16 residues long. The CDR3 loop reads CASSLWDRGNTGELFF. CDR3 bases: TGTGCCAGCAGTTTATGGGACAGGGGGAACACCGGGGAGCTGTTTTTT.

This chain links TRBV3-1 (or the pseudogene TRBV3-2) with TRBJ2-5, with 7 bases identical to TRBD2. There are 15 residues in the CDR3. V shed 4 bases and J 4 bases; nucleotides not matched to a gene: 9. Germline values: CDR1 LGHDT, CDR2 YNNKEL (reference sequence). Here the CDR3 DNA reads TGTGCCAGCAGCCCTCGGGCGGGGGAAATAGAGACCCAGTACTTC. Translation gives CASSPRAGEIETQYF.

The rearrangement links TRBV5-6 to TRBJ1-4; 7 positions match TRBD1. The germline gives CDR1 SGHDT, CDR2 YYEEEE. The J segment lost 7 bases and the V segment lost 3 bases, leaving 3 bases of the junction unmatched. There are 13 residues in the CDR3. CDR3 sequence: CASSSRTGEKLFF. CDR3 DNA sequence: TGTGCCAGCAGCTCGCGGACAGGTGAAAAACTGTTTTTT.

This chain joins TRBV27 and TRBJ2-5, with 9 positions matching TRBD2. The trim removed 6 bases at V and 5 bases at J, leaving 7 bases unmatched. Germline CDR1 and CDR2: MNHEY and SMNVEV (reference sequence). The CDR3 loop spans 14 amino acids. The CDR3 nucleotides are TGTGCCAGCAGGCCCCTAGCGGGATCGGAGACCCAGTACTTC. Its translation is CASRPLAGSETQYF.

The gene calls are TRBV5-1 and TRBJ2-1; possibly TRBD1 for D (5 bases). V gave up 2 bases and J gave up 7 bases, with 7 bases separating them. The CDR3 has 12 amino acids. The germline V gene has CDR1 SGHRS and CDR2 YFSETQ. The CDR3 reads CASSFRVNEQFF. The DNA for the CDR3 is TGCGCCAGCAGCTTCAGGGTAAATGAGCAGTTCTTC.

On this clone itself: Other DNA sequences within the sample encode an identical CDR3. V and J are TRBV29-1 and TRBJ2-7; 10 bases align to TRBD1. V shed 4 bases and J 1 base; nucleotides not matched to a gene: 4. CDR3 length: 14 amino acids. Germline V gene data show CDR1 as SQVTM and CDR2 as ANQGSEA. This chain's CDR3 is CSVGRQGASYEQYF. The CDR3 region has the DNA TGCAGCGTTGGCAGACAGGGGGCGTCCTACGAGCAGTACTTC.

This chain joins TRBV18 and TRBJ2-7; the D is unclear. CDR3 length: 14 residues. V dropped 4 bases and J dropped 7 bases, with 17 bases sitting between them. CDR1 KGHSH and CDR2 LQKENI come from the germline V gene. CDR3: CASSLRARVEEQYF. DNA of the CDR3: TGTGCCAGCTCACTACGGGCCCGGGTTGAAGAGCAGTACTTC.

The CDR3 spells CASSSGGQKSYEQYF. The CDR3 coding sequence is TGTGCCAGCAGCTCAGGGGGGCAGAAATCCTACGAGCAGTACTTC. The chain links TRBV7-2 to TRBJ2-7; perhaps TRBD1 as D (7 bases). CDR3 size: 15 residues. Trimming removed 4 bases at V and 1 base at J, with 14 bases between. Germline-derived CDR1 and CDR2 are SGHTA and FQGNSA. The full variable domain, in which reference TRBV7-2 and TRBJ2-7 provide the parts outside the CDR3, is GAGVSQSPSNKVTEKGKDVELRCDPISGHTALYWYRQSLGQGLEFLIYFQGNSAPDKSGLPSDRFSAERTGGSVSTLTIQRTQQEDSAVYLCASSSGGQKSYEQYFGPGTRLTVT.

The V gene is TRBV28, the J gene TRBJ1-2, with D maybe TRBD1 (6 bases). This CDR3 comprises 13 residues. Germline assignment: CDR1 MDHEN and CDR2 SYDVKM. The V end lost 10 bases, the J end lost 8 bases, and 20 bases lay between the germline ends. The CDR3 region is CATLSREGDGYTF. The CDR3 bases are TGTGCCACCTTATCCCGGGAGGGGGACGGCTACACCTTC.

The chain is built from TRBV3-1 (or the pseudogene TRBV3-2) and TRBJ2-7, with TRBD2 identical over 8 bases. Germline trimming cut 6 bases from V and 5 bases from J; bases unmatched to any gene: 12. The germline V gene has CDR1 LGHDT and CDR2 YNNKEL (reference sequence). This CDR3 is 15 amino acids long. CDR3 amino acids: CASRHTGLAIDEQYF. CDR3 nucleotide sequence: TGTGCCAGCAGACACACTGGACTAGCTATAGACGAGCAGTACTTC.

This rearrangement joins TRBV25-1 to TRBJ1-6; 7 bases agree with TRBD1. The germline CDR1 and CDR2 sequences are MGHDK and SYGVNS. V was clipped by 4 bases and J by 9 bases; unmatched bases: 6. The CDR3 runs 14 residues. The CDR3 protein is CASSGDSWGSPLHF. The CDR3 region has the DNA TGTGCCAGCAGTGGGGACAGTTGGGGTTCACCCCTCCACTTT.

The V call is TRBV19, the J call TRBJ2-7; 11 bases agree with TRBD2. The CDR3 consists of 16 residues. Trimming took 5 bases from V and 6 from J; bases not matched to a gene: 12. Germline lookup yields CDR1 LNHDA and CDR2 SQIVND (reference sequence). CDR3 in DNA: TGTGCCAGTAGTTCGACGACTAGCGGGGTCCCCTCCGAGCAGTACTTC. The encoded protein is CASSSTTSGVPSEQYF.

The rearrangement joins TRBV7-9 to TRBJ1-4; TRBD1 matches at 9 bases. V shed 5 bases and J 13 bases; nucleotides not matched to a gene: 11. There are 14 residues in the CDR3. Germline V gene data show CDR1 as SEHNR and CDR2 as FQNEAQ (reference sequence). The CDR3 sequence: CASSPGTGRDRLFF. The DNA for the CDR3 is TGTGCCAGCAGCCCCGGGACAGGGAGGGATCGACTGTTTTTT.

The CDR3 coding sequence is TGTGCCAGCAGAGAGGACAGGAACCAGCCCCAGCATTTT. It specifies CASREDRNQPQHF. This chain uses TRBV12-3 or TRBV12-4 with TRBJ1-5; 7 bases agree with TRBD1. This CDR3 has 13 amino acids. The ends lost 6 bases at V and 7 bases at J; junction bases unmatched: 6.

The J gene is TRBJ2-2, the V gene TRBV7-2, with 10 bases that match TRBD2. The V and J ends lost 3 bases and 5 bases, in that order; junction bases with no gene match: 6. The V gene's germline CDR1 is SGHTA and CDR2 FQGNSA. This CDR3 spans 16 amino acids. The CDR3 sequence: CASSFQAGGRTGELFF. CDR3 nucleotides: TGTGCCAGCAGCTTTCAAGCGGGGGGGCGTACCGGGGAGCTGTTTTTT.

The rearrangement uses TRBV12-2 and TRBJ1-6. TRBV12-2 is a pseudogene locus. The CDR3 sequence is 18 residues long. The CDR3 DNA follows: TGTGCAAGTCGCTTAGAAGTCCCTGCGTGGTACTATAATTCACCCCTCCACTTT. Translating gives CASRLEVPAWYYNSPLHF.

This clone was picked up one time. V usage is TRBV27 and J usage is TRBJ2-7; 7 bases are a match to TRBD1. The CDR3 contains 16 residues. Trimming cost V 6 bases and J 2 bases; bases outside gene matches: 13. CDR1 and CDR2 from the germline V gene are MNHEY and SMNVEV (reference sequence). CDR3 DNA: TGTGCCAGCAGCCCGGGACAGTCCATCCTTGCCTACGAGCAGTACTTC. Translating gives CASSPGQSILAYEQYF.

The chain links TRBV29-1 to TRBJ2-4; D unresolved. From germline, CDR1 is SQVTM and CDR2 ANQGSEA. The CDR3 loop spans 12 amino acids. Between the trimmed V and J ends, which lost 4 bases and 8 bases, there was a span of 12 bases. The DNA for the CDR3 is TGCAGCGTTGGTTTGATTGGGGACATTCAGTACTTC. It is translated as CSVGLIGDIQYF.

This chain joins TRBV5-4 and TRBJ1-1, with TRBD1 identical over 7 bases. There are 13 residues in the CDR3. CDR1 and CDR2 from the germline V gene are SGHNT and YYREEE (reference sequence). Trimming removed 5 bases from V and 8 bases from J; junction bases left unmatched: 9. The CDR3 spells CASRSDRVTEAFF. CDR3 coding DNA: TGTGCCAGCAGGAGTGACAGGGTAACGGAAGCTTTCTTT.

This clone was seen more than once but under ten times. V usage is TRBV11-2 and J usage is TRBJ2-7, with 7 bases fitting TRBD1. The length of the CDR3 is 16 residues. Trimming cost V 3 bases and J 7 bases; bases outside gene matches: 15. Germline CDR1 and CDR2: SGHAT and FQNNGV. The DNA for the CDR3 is TGTGCCAGCAGCTTGGGTGGGGTAGGACAGGCAAGGGAGCAGTACTTC. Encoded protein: CASSLGGVGQAREQYF. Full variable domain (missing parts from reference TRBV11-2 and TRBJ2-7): EAGVAQSPRYKIIEKRQSVAFWCNPISGHATLYWYQQILGQGPKLLIQFQNNGVVDDSQLPKDRFSAERLKGVDSTLKIQPAKLEDSAVYLCASSLGGVGQAREQYFGPGTRLTVT.

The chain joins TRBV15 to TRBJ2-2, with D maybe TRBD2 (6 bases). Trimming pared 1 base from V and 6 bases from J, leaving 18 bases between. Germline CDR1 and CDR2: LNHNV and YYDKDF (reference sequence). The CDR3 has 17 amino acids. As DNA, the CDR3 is TGTGCCACCAGCAGAGGGCGGGGCCTAGCGTACGCCGGGGAGCTGTTTTTT. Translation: CATSRGRGLAYAGELFF.

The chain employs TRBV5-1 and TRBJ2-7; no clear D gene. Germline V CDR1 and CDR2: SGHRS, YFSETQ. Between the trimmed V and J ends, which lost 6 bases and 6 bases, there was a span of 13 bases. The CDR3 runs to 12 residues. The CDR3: CASTYSPGEQYF. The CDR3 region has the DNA TGCGCCAGCACTTACTCCCCGGGCGAGCAGTACTTC.